The clone carrying this T cell receptor (beta chain) has ten or more counts. These data belong to a study of CD8+ T cells in alopecia areata. RNA was extracted and reverse transcribed into cDNA as the sequencing template. Profiled with immunoSEQ multiplex PCR; TCRdb holds only in-frame clones, not every one. The sample lists 140,000 to 150,000 clones; 58% were seen once. CDR1 and CDR2 (germline): SGHTA, FQGNSA. V was shortened by 2 bases and J by 3 bases, with 7 bases between the two germline ends. The CDR3 sequence is 13 residues long. The sequencing used CD4+ T cells sorted from blood, collected at week 0. This receptor was taken from a human donor with alopecia areata. The rearrangement joins TRBV7-2 to TRBJ1-2, with D unresolved. The CDR3 reads CASSLINDYGYTF. In DNA, the CDR3 is TGTGCCAGCAGCTTAATTAACGACTATGGCTACACCTTC.